The 4 T cell receptor beta chains reported below all come from one sample, sequenced in a study of CD4 T cells in relation to SARS-CoV-2 and coronaviruses. Only in-frame clones appear in the TCRdb table, and some are missing; sequencing was by immunoSEQ multiplex PCR. The sample lists some 40,000 clones; about 80% were seen once. For these receptors, no antigen is known. Sequenced: naive CD4+ T cells from PBMCs, cultured in vitro. Documented subset: naive CD4+ T cells isolated by negative enrichment. Source of these receptors: an adult with COVID-19.

The chain joins TRBV11-2 to TRBJ2-1; D not certain. V was trimmed by 0 bases and J by 0 bases, leaving 9 bases between them. There are 16 residues in the CDR3. Germline CDR1 reads SGHAT; CDR2 reads FQNNGV. The CDR3 sequence is CASSLDRALSYNEQFF. The CDR3 nucleotides read TGTGCCAGCAGCTTAGATCGGGCACTCTCCTACAATGAGCAGTTCTTC.

V usage is TRBV7-9 and J usage is TRBJ1-1; D is undetermined. This CDR3 has 12 amino acids. Trimming cost V 4 bases and J 1 base, with 4 bases left between them. CDR1 is SEHNR and CDR2 is FQNEAQ in the germline V gene (reference sequence). This CDR3 is CASSSPNTEAFF. CDR3 nucleotides: TGTGCCAGCAGCTCCCCGAACACTGAAGCTTTCTTT.

The chain has TRBV7-2 and TRBJ2-1; 11 nucleotides match TRBD2. This CDR3 is built from 14 residues. Trimming at V came to 5 bases and at J to 7 bases, leaving 4 bases not matched to a gene. Germline CDR1 SGHTA, CDR2 FQGNSA. The DNA of the CDR3 is TGTGCCAGCAGCATTTGGACTAGCGGGAATGAGCAGTTCTTC. Translation: CASSIWTSGNEQFF.

The chain uses TRBV29-1 and TRBJ1-1; no clear D. The V gene lost 6 bases and the J gene lost 1 base, with 6 bases spanning the gap. This CDR3 has 11 amino acids. CDR1 SQVTM and CDR2 ANQGSEA come from the germline V gene. The CDR3 region is CSVSRNTEAFF. The DNA of the CDR3 is TGCAGCGTATCCAGGAACACTGAAGCTTTCTTT.